Below, one TCR beta chain is given with its context. This clonotype turned up a few times. Its antigen remains unidentified. Per-base qualities were not stored, and no clone one base away is much larger. V is shortened by 2 bases, J by 3 bases, and the region joining them spans 16 bases. For CDR1 and CDR2, the germline V gene (reference sequence) lists DFQATT and SNEGSKA. From the cysteine up to the phenylalanine, the CDR3 has a length of 15 residues. Here the CDR3 DNA is all that survives: 45 bases in frame from base 1. The data belong to a study of blood T cells in healthy people across ages (dated by TCRdb to about 2015). Some background on the complete study: In model experiments, template switching captured about one uniquely barcoded TCR beta cDNA molecule for every two T cells. Four age groups were formed from the donors: young (average roughly 16 years), middle-aged (less than 40), aged (62) and long-lived (82). To avoid experimental bias, donors of different ages were randomly spread across the sequencing lanes. Age-related changes in TCR beta repertoire diversity were measured in the study by deep sequencing normalized with unique cDNA molecular identifiers. Two additional independent replicas of 1 million unique cDNA reads from the same blood draw were analyzed for two donors (one aged 18 to 29 and one aged 80 or older).

The donors were roughly 40 Caucasian individuals from Russia, aged roughly 6 to 100 years, who were systemically healthy. Each donor gave 9 to 10 milliliters of peripheral blood, collected into EDTA-treated Vacutainer tubes. PBMCs were isolated by Ficoll-Paque density-gradient centrifugation, with at least 6.5 million obtained per sample. Trizol reagent was used to extract total RNA from PBMCs, with at least 6 micrograms per sample. For every donor, an aliquot of PBMCs went through flow cytometry to measure the percentages of naive CD45RAhigh/CD27high T cells. Library method: 5' RACE. This sample was sequenced with an Illumina HiSeq 2500. The second PCR ran for about 7 to 11 cycles and used a J-beta primer mix along with a sample-barcoded 5' primer. A unique molecular identifier was introduced onto each TCR beta cDNA molecule by a template-switch 5' adaptor carrying 12 random nucleotides. Each sample yielded at least 2.5 million CDR3-containing paired-end reads. The Mint cDNA synthesis kit, primed by a TRBC-specific oligonucleotide, was used to synthesize first-strand cDNA from all RNA. Following uracil-DNA glycosylase treatment, a first 18-cycle PCR with universal primers M1SS and BC2_uni_R was performed on all cDNA. The original methods were these. For normalization, 1 million high-quality reads, each with a distinct molecular identifier, were randomly selected from each sample. Reads with shared molecular identifiers were discarded instead of being binned into consensus sequences. MiTCR, with a Q25 quality threshold and the strictest error-elimination algorithm, was used for CDR3 identification, clonotype clustering and error correction. A nonparametric unseen species model using Euler transformation provided a lower-bound estimate of total TCR beta diversity. TCRdb's own reprocessing of the public reads used fastp at Q25 and MiXCR and kept productive beta chains. When rows share a CDR3 protein, they turn into one entry using the most common DNA and genes. These V and J calls derive from TCRdb rather than the authors' analysis. Here the sample has about 1.8 million distinct CDR3 sequences; around half occur a single time. The top ten constitute over 2% of the sample.

On the study overall, not on this receptor specifically: Donor CMV infection status was unknown, potentially confounding age-related changes in expanded clonotypes. Observed TCR beta diversity per million T cells fell roughly linearly with age, and a significant reduction was already apparent by age roughly 40. Estimates of total diversity from one million sequenced T cells were regarded as lower bounds and underestimates. There was a strong correlation between observed TCR beta diversity and the percentage of naive T cells measured by flow cytometry. Because profiling used bulk unsorted PBMCs, naive and antigen-experienced compartments could not be compared conclusively. The long-lived group showed more naive CD4+ T cells, fewer expanded clones and increased TCR diversity than the aged group, suggesting age selection.

The receptor's source is a woman aged 35 to 49 in good health. This receptor chain uses TRBV20-1 and TRBJ1-2, with no confident D gene call. Sequencing input: blood. At the DNA level, the sequence is TGCAGTGCTAGATTCCCCAGTGAGGTGTACTATGGCTACACCTTC. It encodes CSARFPSEVYYGYTF.